Included here is one T cell receptor (beta chain) sequence, with context. Its antigen is as yet unknown. Sequencing used immunoSEQ multiplex PCR; TCRdb keeps in-frame clones, though not all of them. Of about 63,000 clones listed, around 93% are singletons. Exclusion of a patient followed from autoimmune disease history or systemic immunosuppression. CDR3 size: 18 residues. V gave up 2 bases and J gave up 0 bases; unmatched junction bases: 10. Germline V CDR1 and CDR2: LGHNA, YSLEER. The data stem from a study of OX40 agonist ivuxolimab in advanced cancers. Study summary: The dose-escalation cohort was about 86% male, with a mean age of approximately 62 years, ranging about 23 to 90.

Findings of the study overall: In the 0.1 to 3.0 mg/kg range, CD4+ and CD8+ blood T cells had expanded clonally by week 6. On average, CD8+ T cells showed a greater number of expanded clones than CD4+.

This chain joins TRBV4-3 and TRBJ2-3; 8 nucleotides match TRBD2. This TCR was sampled from an adult with an advanced solid tumor such as melanoma, head and neck, liver or kidney cancer. The sample here was CD4+ or CD8+ T cells sorted from blood, taken in a trial of the OX40 agonist ivuxolimab. CDR3 region: CASSQSALAGSSTDTQYF. For the CDR3, the DNA is TGCGCCAGCAGCCAATCCGCGCTAGCGGGTTCTAGCACAGATACGCAGTATTTT.